The 23 T cell receptor beta chains below were found in one sample sequenced in a study of blood T cells in healthy people across ages. PCR was performed a second time for roughly 7 to 11 cycles using a sample-barcoded 5' primer and a J-beta primer mix. TCRdb passed the 5' RACE reads through MiXCR, listing each CDR3 protein once. The data contain under 950,000 distinct CDR3 sequences, 22% of them singletons. The sequenced material came from blood. These receptors came from a man between 70 and 80 years old in good health.

This clonotype has only a few counts. The chain couples TRBV12-3 or TRBV12-4 to TRBJ1-4; unclear D gene. Trimming took 5 bases from V and 12 from J, leaving 19 bases between them. The CDR3 totals 14 residues. CDR3 sequence: CASSPGQARNELFF. The CDR3 DNA sequence: TGTGCCAGCAGTCCCGGGCAGGCCCGAAATGAACTGTTTTTT.

This sequence joins TRBV5-1 and TRBJ2-6, with 12 bases fitting TRBD2. V lost 4 bases and J lost 4; bases outside the gene matches: 12. Germline CDR1 is SGHRS and CDR2 is YFSETQ. The CDR3 has 19 amino acids. The CDR3 sequence: CASSPPFLAGGLGANVLTF. The DNA for the CDR3 is TGCGCCAGCAGCCCTCCCTTCCTAGCGGGGGGGCTCGGGGCCAACGTCCTGACTTTC.

A remark on this clonotype: The junction and the germline gene differ at one end; a read error may be behind it. The V call is TRBV19, the J call TRBJ2-2, with 12 nucleotides matching TRBD1. The CDR3 covers 15 residues. Germline V lookup: CDR1 LNHDA, CDR2 SQIVND (reference sequence). The DNA of the CDR3 is TGTGCCGGTAGTCGGGACAGGGGGCCTACCGGGGAGCTGTTTTTT. It specifies CAGSRDRGPTGELFF.

This clonotype was counted at least ten times. The chain couples TRBV14 to TRBJ2-3; D is undetermined. Germline assignment: CDR1 SGHDN and CDR2 FVKESK. This CDR3 has 12 amino acids. The V end lost 3 bases, the J end lost 3 bases, and 4 bases lay between the germline ends. As DNA, the CDR3 is TGTGCCAGCAGCCACGTAACAGATACGCAGTATTTT. Translating it yields CASSHVTDTQYF.

This chain uses TRBV7-2 with TRBJ1-4; D gene uncertain. This CDR3 has 15 amino acids. The germline V gene has CDR1 SGHTA and CDR2 FQGNSA. Trimming cost V 1 base and J 7 bases, with 13 bases left between them. The CDR3 loop reads CASSLGTDRTEKLFF. The CDR3 coding sequence is TGTGCCAGCAGCTTAGGAACAGACCGGACTGAAAAACTGTTTTTT.

The genes are TRBV20-1 and TRBJ2-7, with a possible D match to TRBD2 (6 bases). V lost 3 bases and J lost 2, with 20 bases in between. The length of the CDR3 is 16 residues. Germline values: CDR1 DFQATT, CDR2 SNEGSKA (reference sequence). The CDR3 DNA reads TGCAGTGCTAGTCCCCCCTTCGGCAGGGAGGCCTACGAGCAGTACTTC. As protein: CSASPPFGREAYEQYF.

This clonotype turned up a few times. V is TRBV20-1 and J is TRBJ1-2; D remains unclear. This CDR3 region has 13 residues. Trimming took off 7 bases at V and 6 bases at J, with 18 bases between the two ends. Germline V gene lookup returns CDR1 DFQATT and CDR2 SNEGSKA (reference sequence). The CDR3 region is CSGSPLAFHGYTF. CDR3 DNA: TGCAGTGGTAGCCCCTTAGCATTTCATGGCTACACCTTC.

The chain has TRBV28 and TRBJ1-2; the match to TRBD1 covers 9 bases. With V trimmed by 4 bases and J by 5 bases, 11 bases remained unmatched. The CDR3 is 16 amino acids. Germline-derived CDR1 and CDR2 are MDHEN and SYDVKM. CDR3 residues: CASSSAPGQGSYGYTF. Written as DNA, the CDR3 is TGTGCCAGCAGTTCAGCACCGGGACAGGGAAGTTATGGCTACACCTTC.

The J gene is TRBJ1-1, the V gene TRBV7-2; 8 nucleotides line up with TRBD1. Trimming took 3 bases from V and 8 from J; bases not matched to a gene: 8. The germline V gene has CDR1 SGHTA and CDR2 FQGNSA. This CDR3 is built from 14 residues. The CDR3 protein is CASSFWPGGNEAFF. The CDR3 bases are TGTGCCAGCAGCTTTTGGCCAGGGGGCAACGAAGCTTTCTTT.

This chain links TRBV5-8 with TRBJ1-5; D ambiguous. V was trimmed by 2 bases and J by 0 bases, leaving 9 bases between them. The CDR3 length is 15 residues. The germline V gene encodes CDR1 SGHTS and CDR2 YDEGEE. The CDR3 region is CASSLPDYSNQPQHF. The CDR3, as DNA: TGTGCCAGCAGCTTACCGGATTATAGCAATCAGCCCCAGCATTTT.

The V gene is TRBV19, the J gene TRBJ2-4; D remains unclear. Germline values: CDR1 LNHDA, CDR2 SQIVND (reference sequence). This CDR3 spans 18 amino acids. V was shortened by 3 bases and J by 2 bases, with 20 bases between the two germline ends. CDR3 residues: CASSISTGSVRSKNIQYF. CDR3 nucleotide sequence: TGTGCCAGTAGTATCAGTACTGGTTCGGTGAGGTCCAAAAACATTCAGTACTTC.

This chain links TRBV28 with TRBJ2-1; 12 nucleotides agree with TRBD2. CDR3 length equals 16 residues. The V segment lost 6 bases and the J segment 4 bases; nucleotides outside the gene matches: 7. CDR1 and CDR2 from the germline V gene are MDHEN and SYDVKM. DNA of the CDR3: TGTGCCAGCAGGCCTAGCGGGAGGGCCATTTACAATGAGCAGTTCTTC. It encodes CASRPSGRAIYNEQFF.

The rearrangement uses TRBV29-1 and TRBJ2-3, with 9 bases matching TRBD2. The CDR3 extends over 13 amino acids. V lost 6 bases, J lost 5 bases, and 6 bases stayed unmatched. Germline CDR1 is SQVTM and CDR2 is ANQGSEA. CDR3 sequence reads: CSVREGFEDTQYF. For the CDR3, the DNA is TGCAGCGTGCGGGAGGGGTTCGAAGATACGCAGTATTTT.

The chain couples TRBV10-3 to TRBJ2-1; 9 bases match TRBD2. This CDR3 is 15 amino acids long. CDR1 is ENHRY, CDR2 SYGVKD, per germline. The V segment lost 3 bases and the J segment 7 bases; nucleotides outside the gene matches: 7. CDR3 region: CAISEGGAGGNEQFF. DNA of the CDR3: TGTGCCATCAGTGAAGGAGGAGCGGGAGGTAATGAGCAGTTCTTC.

This clonotype was seen more than once but under ten times. The CDR3 reads CASSPLGGGASAADTQYF. The CDR3 nucleotides are TGTGCCAGCAGTCCGTTGGGCGGGGGGGCATCGGCCGCAGATACGCAGTATTTT. The chain combines TRBV28 with TRBJ2-3, with TRBD2 matching 9 bases. This CDR3 is built from 18 residues. Germline V gene lookup returns CDR1 MDHEN and CDR2 SYDVKM. V lost 5 bases, J lost 4 bases, and 16 bases stayed unmatched.

This clonotype was counted between two and nine times. The rearrangement joins TRBV18 to TRBJ1-5; D gene unclear. The germline V gene encodes CDR1 KGHSH and CDR2 LQKENI. The CDR3 loop spans 15 amino acids. V lost 3 bases and J lost 2, with 11 bases in between. CDR3 in amino acids: CASSPAWSGNQPQHF. The CDR3 DNA sequence: TGTGCCAGCTCACCGGCTTGGTCCGGCAATCAGCCCCAGCATTTT.

This clonotype was seen just once. The chain links TRBV12-3 or TRBV12-4 to TRBJ2-5; D not resolved. Gene TRBJ2-7 matches the end of the DNA better, so the J call may be wrong. This CDR3 contains 13 residues. The DNA for the CDR3 is TGTGCCAGCAGTTTAGCCCCCTTTTACGAGCAGTACTTC. Encoded protein: CASSLAPFYEQYF.

This clonotype was detected only a few times. The chain couples TRBV20-1 to TRBJ1-2, with a possible D match to TRBD1 (5 bases). Trimming cost V 0 bases and J 2 bases, with 13 bases left between them. The CDR3 is 15 residues long. Germline assignment: CDR1 DFQATT and CDR2 SNEGSKA (reference sequence). CDR3 loop: CSARDWSGGNYGYTF. DNA of the CDR3: TGCAGTGCTAGAGATTGGAGCGGGGGGAACTATGGCTACACCTTC.

CDR3 residues: CSAGVSTNTGELFF. In DNA form, the CDR3 reads TGCAGCGCTGGGGTCAGTACGAACACCGGGGAGCTGTTTTTT. The chain couples TRBV29-1 to TRBJ2-2; D unresolved. CDR3 size: 14 residues. Trimming stripped 7 bases from V and 0 bases from J, with 12 bases between. Germline lookup yields CDR1 SQVTM and CDR2 ANQGSEA.

The chain uses TRBV5-5 and TRBJ1-6; D is ambiguous. The CDR3 has 15 residues. The germline V gene encodes CDR1 SGHKS and CDR2 YYEKEE (reference sequence). V was pared by 1 base and J by 5 bases, with 10 bases between. The CDR3 is CASSLLAGDNSPLHF. CDR3 sequence (DNA): TGTGCCAGCAGCTTGTTGGCGGGAGATAATTCACCCCTCCACTTT.

This clonotype was counted between two and nine times. The chain uses TRBV7-9 and TRBJ1-4, with 8 positions matching TRBD1. CDR3 length: 15 amino acids. Germline assignment: CDR1 SEHNR and CDR2 FQNEAQ (reference sequence). The trim removed 5 bases at V and 8 bases at J, leaving 10 bases unmatched. The CDR3 coding sequence is TGTGCCAGCAGCCCGAGACAGGGGTCAGGGGAAAAACTGTTTTTT. Residues: CASSPRQGSGEKLFF.

This clonotype was seen more than once but under ten times. The chain combines TRBV7-3 with TRBJ2-1, with 11 bases aligning to TRBD2. Germline CDR1 SGHTA, CDR2 FQGTGA. The CDR3 is 15 amino acids. With 3 bases clipped from V and 6 bases from J, the junction kept 4 bases outside the gene matches. The CDR3 DNA follows: TGTGCCAGCAGCTTTAATAGCGGGAGGGTCAATGAGCAGTTCTTC. Protein product: CASSFNSGRVNEQFF.

This sequence joins TRBV6-6 and TRBJ2-7, with TRBD1 matching over 9 bases. With V trimmed by 0 bases and J by 2 bases, 2 bases remained unmatched. This CDR3 comprises 15 residues. The germline V gene has CDR1 MNHNY and CDR2 SVGAGI (reference sequence). Here the CDR3 DNA reads TGTGCCAGCAGTTACTCGCGGACAGGGGCCTACGAGCAGTACTTC. Translation gives CASSYSRTGAYEQYF.